This TCR beta chain appears in the sequencing data of a study of T cells in localized non-small cell lung cancer. Regarding the study as a whole: Clonality peaked in uninvolved adjacent lung rather than tumor. A median of roughly 55 of the top 100 tumor clones appeared in adjacent lung, which was paired and uninvolved.

As for this clone: The antigen is undetermined.

TCRdb keeps only in-frame clones here, not all; method: immunoSEQ multiplex PCR. The sample consists of some 52,000 clones, over 70% of them appearing once. The V segment lost 4 bases and the J segment 1 base; nucleotides outside the gene matches: 1. The V gene's germline CDR1 is SGHRS and CDR2 YFSETQ. This CDR3 contains 13 residues. The specimen comprised PBMCs, sampled before any cancer treatment. The sequence was collected from a woman between 35 and 75 years old with stage II lung adenocarcinoma. The rearrangement links TRBV5-1 to TRBJ1-1; 7 nucleotides align to TRBD1. The CDR3, as DNA: TGCGCCAGCAGCCGACAGGGGAACACTGAAGCTTTCTTT. Its protein product is CASSRQGNTEAFF.